These 8 T cell receptor beta chains share one sample of origin, sequenced in a study of cytomegalovirus exposure and HLA in healthy donors. The PCR had 60 Vbeta and 13 Jbeta primers. Profiled with immunoSEQ multiplex PCR; TCRdb holds only in-frame clones, not every one. The sample lists fewer than 200,000 clones; about 90% were seen once. Material: PBMCs. The receptor set was obtained from a girl under three years old in good health and CMV-seronegative.

J is TRBJ2-3 and V is TRBV7-3; 7 nucleotides line up with TRBD1. CDR3 length: 16 amino acids. The J segment lost 5 bases and the V segment lost 1 base, leaving 9 bases of the junction unmatched. Per the germline V gene, CDR1 is SGHTA and CDR2 is FQGTGA. In DNA form, the CDR3 reads TGTGCCAGCAGCTTAATCCGACAGGGAAGGGGAGATACGCAGTATTTT. It translates to CASSLIRQGRGDTQYF.

The V and J genes are TRBV25-1 and TRBJ2-7; possibly TRBD1 for D (7 bases). The CDR3 sequence is 17 residues long. V shed 1 base and J shed 1 base, with 17 bases lying between them. CDR1 and CDR2 (germline): MGHDK, SYGVNS. In nucleotides, the CDR3 is TGTGCCAGCAGTGAATTGGCAGGGGGGAGTCCGTCCTACGAGCAGTACTTC. Protein sequence: CASSELAGGSPSYEQYF.

The chain uses TRBV9 and TRBJ2-5; TRBD2 matches at 8 bases. There are 14 residues in the CDR3. The J segment lost 4 bases and the V segment lost 2 bases, leaving 4 bases of the junction unmatched. CDR1 and CDR2 (germline): SGDLS, YYNGEE. The CDR3 DNA follows: TGTGCCAGCAGCGTGAGCGGGAGCGTAGAGACCCAGTACTTC. The encoded protein is CASSVSGSVETQYF.

The chain joins TRBV15 to TRBJ2-7, with D possibly TRBD1 on 6 matching bases. Germline V CDR1 and CDR2: LNHNV, YYDKDF (reference sequence). The CDR3 totals 17 residues. V dropped 1 base and J dropped 3 bases, with 19 bases sitting between them. This chain's CDR3 is CATSRVQGSGMSYEQYF. The CDR3 DNA sequence: TGTGCCACCAGCAGAGTCCAGGGGTCTGGTATGAGCTACGAGCAGTACTTC.

The table lists this clone with a count of one. J is TRBJ2-1 and V is TRBV13, with TRBD1 identical over 9 bases. Germline V gene data show CDR1 as PRHDT and CDR2 as FYEKMQ (reference sequence). With V trimmed by 3 bases and J by 4 bases, 4 bases remained unmatched. This CDR3 comprises 15 residues. The CDR3 loop is CASSFGQGIYNEQFF. CDR3 coding DNA: TGTGCCAGCAGCTTCGGACAGGGGATTTACAATGAGCAGTTCTTC.

The V and J genes are TRBV5-1 and TRBJ1-6, with 7 bases aligning to TRBD1. The CDR3 totals 16 residues. V shed 6 bases, J shed 3 bases, and the junction held 9 bases outside the gene matches. Germline V gene data show CDR1 as SGHRS and CDR2 as YFSETQ. CDR3 nucleotides: TGCGCCAGCACCGCCGGGACAGAAGGCTATAATTCACCCCTCCACTTT. Translated, it gives CASTAGTEGYNSPLHF.

The chain couples TRBV4-2 to TRBJ2-5; 7 positions agree with TRBD2. CDR1 is LGHNA, CDR2 YNFKEQ, per germline. The CDR3 contains 16 residues. Losses at the gene ends were 1 base for V and 2 bases for J; bases not matched to a gene: 7. DNA for the CDR3: TGTGCCAGCAGCCAAGGGTGGGCTAGCGGTCAAGAGACCCAGTACTTC. Translating gives CASSQGWASGQETQYF.

Written as DNA, the CDR3 is TGTGCCAGCAGCACGGGACAGGGGGCTTACGCAACTAATGAAAAACTGTTTTTT. This codes for CASSTGQGAYATNEKLFF. V is TRBV27 and J is TRBJ1-4, with TRBD1 matching over 12 bases. This CDR3 is 18 amino acids long. Trimming at V came to 6 bases and at J to 0 bases, leaving 8 bases not matched to a gene. Germline V gene lookup returns CDR1 MNHEY and CDR2 SMNVEV (reference sequence).